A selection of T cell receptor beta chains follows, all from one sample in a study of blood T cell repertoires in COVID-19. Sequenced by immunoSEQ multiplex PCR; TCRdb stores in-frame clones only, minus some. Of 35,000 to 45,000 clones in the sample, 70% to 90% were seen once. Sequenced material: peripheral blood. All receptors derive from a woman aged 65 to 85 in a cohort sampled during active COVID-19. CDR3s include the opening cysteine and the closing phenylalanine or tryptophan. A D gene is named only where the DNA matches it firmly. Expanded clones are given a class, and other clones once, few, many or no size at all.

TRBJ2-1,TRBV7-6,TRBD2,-,CASSHGGGSSYNEQFF,TGTGCCAGCAGCCATGGGGGGGGGAGCTCCTACAATGAGCAGTTCTTC
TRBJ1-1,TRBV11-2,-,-,CASSLGLRGGTEAFF,TGTGCCAGCAGCTTGGGATTAAGGGGGGGCACTGAAGCTTTCTTT
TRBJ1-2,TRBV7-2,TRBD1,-,CASSLDRGRTNYGYTF,TGTGCCAGCAGCTTAGACAGGGGGAGGACGAACTATGGCTACACCTTC
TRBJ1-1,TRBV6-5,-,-,CASSPNLRFTEAFF,TGTGCCAGCAGTCCCAACTTGCGGTTCACTGAAGCTTTCTTT
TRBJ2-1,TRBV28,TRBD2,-,CASSFTSVASREQFF,TGTGCCAGCAGTTTCACTAGCGTAGCCTCGAGAGAGCAGTTCTTC
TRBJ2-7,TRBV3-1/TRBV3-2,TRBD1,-,CASSQDPDRGREQYF,TGTGCCAGCAGCCAAGACCCGGACAGGGGGCGGGAGCAGTACTTC
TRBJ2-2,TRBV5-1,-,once,CASSLIGGTGELFF,TGCGCCAGCAGTTTGATAGGGGGCACCGGGGAGCTGTTTTTT
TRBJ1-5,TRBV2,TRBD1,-,CASSTTGGQPQHF,TGTGCCAGTAGTACGACAGGGGGTCAGCCCCAGCATTTT
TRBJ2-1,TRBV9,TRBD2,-,CASSVDPLSSGRANEQFF,TGTGCCAGCAGCGTAGACCCCCTCTCTAGCGGGAGGGCCAATGAGCAGTTCTTC
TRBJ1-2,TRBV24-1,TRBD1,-,CATSDFQGQGPEGYTF,TGTGCCACCAGTGATTTCCAGGGACAGGGGCCGGAGGGCTACACCTTC
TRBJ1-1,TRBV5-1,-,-,CASSEHPNTEAFF,TGCGCCAGCAGCGAACACCCGAACACTGAAGCTTTCTTT
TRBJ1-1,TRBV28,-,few,CASSGQMNTEAFF,TGTGCCAGCAGCGGACAGATGAACACTGAAGCTTTCTTT
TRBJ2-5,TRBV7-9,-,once,CASSDGGQNYGRETQYF,TGTGCCAGCAGTGACGGGGGGCAGAACTACGGGAGGGAGACCCAGTACTTC
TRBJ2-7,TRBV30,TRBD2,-,CAWSSPGTSGTLPYEQYF,TGTGCCTGGAGCTCCCCCGGGACTAGCGGGACTCTTCCTTACGAGCAGTACTTC
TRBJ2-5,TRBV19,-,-,CASSIAYRGGETQYF,TGTGCCAGTAGTATAGCCTACAGGGGAGGAGAGACCCAGTACTTC
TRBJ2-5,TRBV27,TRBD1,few,CASRLTGVETQYF,TGTGCCAGCAGACTCACAGGGGTTGAGACCCAGTACTTC
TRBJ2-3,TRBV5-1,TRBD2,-,CASSQTSGDTDTQYF,TGCGCCAGCAGCCAGACTAGCGGGGACACAGATACGCAGTATTTT
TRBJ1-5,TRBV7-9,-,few,CASSFDKNQPQHF,TGTGCCAGCAGCTTCGACAAGAATCAGCCCCAGCATTTT
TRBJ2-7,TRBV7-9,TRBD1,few,CASSRTGHEQYF,TGTGCCAGCAGCCGGACAGGGCACGAGCAGTACTTC
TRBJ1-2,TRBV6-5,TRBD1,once,CASTNLQGAFYGYTF,TGTGCCAGCACCAACCTACAGGGGGCCTTCTATGGCTACACCTTC
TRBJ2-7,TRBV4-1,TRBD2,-,CASSLGTSGRGGYEQYF,TGCGCCAGCAGCCTAGGGACTAGCGGGAGGGGAGGCTACGAGCAGTACTTC
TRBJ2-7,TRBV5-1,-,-,CASSLELGGEQYF,TGCGCCAGCAGCTTGGAGTTGGGGGGCGAGCAGTACTTC
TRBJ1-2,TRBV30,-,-,CAWSSGRVYGYTF,TGTGCCTGGAGTTCAGGGAGGGTCTATGGCTACACCTTC
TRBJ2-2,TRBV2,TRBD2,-,CASSGGLAGYTGELFF,TGTGCCAGCAGCGGGGGACTAGCGGGCTACACCGGGGAGCTGTTTTTT
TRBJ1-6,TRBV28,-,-,CASSLGQPNSPLHF,TGTGCCAGCAGTTTGGGCCAGCCGAATTCACCCCTCCACTTT
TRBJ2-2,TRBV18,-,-,CASSPLTGTGELFF,TGTGCCAGCTCACCACTCACCGGCACCGGGGAGCTGTTTTTT
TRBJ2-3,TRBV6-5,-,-,CASRRTSQSTDTQYF,TGTGCCAGCAGGCGTACTAGCCAAAGCACAGATACGCAGTATTTT
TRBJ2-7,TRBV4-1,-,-,CASSQDPLGSRYEQYF,TGCGCCAGCAGCCAAGACCCCCTAGGATCGCGCTACGAGCAGTACTTC
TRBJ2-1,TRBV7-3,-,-,CASDPRDRGVNEQFF,TGTGCCAGCGACCCCCGAGATCGCGGGGTGAATGAGCAGTTCTTC
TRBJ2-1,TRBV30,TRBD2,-,CAWSVSSGAHNEQFF,TGTGCCTGGAGTGTGTCTAGCGGGGCCCACAATGAGCAGTTCTTC
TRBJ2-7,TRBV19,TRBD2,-,CASSGGRAYEQYF,TGTGCCAGTAGTGGCGGGAGGGCTTACGAGCAGTACTTC
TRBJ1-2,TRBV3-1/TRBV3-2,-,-,CASSQINDRGYTF,TGTGCCAGCAGCCAGATCAATGATCGGGGCTACACCTTC
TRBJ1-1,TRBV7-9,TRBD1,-,CASSANNRGAKAFF,TGTGCCAGCAGCGCAAACAACAGGGGAGCAAAAGCTTTCTTT
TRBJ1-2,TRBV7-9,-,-,CASSQGQHGYTF,TGTGCCAGCAGCCAAGGACAGCACGGCTACACCTTC
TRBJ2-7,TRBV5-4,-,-,CASSLVGQMFHEQYF,TGTGCCAGCAGCTTGGTGGGACAAATGTTCCACGAGCAGTACTTC
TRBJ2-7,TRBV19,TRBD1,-,CASSIGTGYEQYF,TGTGCCAGTAGTATTGGGACAGGGTACGAGCAGTACTTC
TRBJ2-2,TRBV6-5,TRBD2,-,CASSYSGTNTGELFF,TGTGCCAGCAGTTACAGCGGGACGAACACCGGGGAGCTGTTTTTT
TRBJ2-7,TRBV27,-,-,CASSLQGIGAYEQYF,TGTGCCAGCAGTCTCCAGGGTATTGGGGCCTACGAGCAGTACTTC